The entry that follows covers one TCR beta chain sequence. Its target is unknown. Using constant-segment primers, 5'RACE produced TCR alpha and TCR beta cDNA libraries carrying sample barcodes and UMIs. TCRdb re-called the 5' RACE reads with MiXCR, one entry per CDR3 protein. The data show some 130,000 distinct CDR3 sequences, roughly a quarter seen once. This record belongs to a study of T-cell memory formation after mild COVID-19. About the study: TCR clusters were mostly confined to one donor each.

Whole-study findings and limits: Contracting clones from day 15 to 85 had balanced CD4/CD8; later expanders favoured CD4+. Mainly in CM and EM were contracting CD4+ clones; CD8+ were in EMRA.

This sequence originates from an adult woman who had mild COVID-19 (a few samples of this study predate the infection). Cell type and time point are not known. The sample was PBMCs or a T cell subset sorted from them (not recorded which).

The DNA of the CDR3 is TGCAGTGCTAGCCTTGCGAGCTCTGGAAACACCATATATTTT. It specifies CSASLASSGNTIYF. This chain uses TRBV20-1 with TRBJ1-3; D is ambiguous. Trimming removed 3 bases at V and 0 bases at J, with 9 bases between. CDR1 DFQATT and CDR2 SNEGSKA come from the germline V gene (reference sequence). This CDR3 is built from 14 residues.